This TCR beta chain was observed in a study of T cell repertoires in cytomegalovirus infection (dated by TCRdb to the late 2010s). In terms of the full investigation: Donor HLA type was relevant to the analysis, because carriage of CMV infection together with the matching HLA type was indicated by public TCR beta signatures.

The study at large found these results: In both this cohort and an independent approximately 350-donor cohort, the cumulative frequency of public TCR beta family members distinguished carriers of CMV infection plus the relevant HLA type. In the ex vivo response, HLA-C-restricted CMV-specific TCR beta clonotypes were dominant, and in two of eight donors the single most frequent clonotype came from this HLA-C-restricted group.

From the germline V gene (reference sequence), CDR1 is DFQATT and CDR2 is SNEGSKA. The CDR3, cysteine through phenylalanine, is 15 amino acids long. The sequence is cut down to CDR3 DNA, 45 bases in frame from base 1. V is cut back by 5 bases and J by 3 bases, with 13 bases in the junction unmatched. TCRdb shows the sequencer as Illumina HiSeq 1500. TCRdb reanalyzed the raw reads on its own, using fastp at Q25 for trimming and MiXCR for clone calling, and kept in-frame beta chains. Every distinct CDR3 protein forms one entry, paired with its most common genes and DNA. Here the sample has 200,000 to 300,000 distinct CDR3 sequences; roughly an eighth occur a single time. The ten largest account for 8.8% of the sample. Of note for this clonotype: It lacks a known antigen. The record has no base qualities; no much larger clone is one base away.

The chain is made from TRBV20-1 and TRBJ2-7, with 7 bases aligning to TRBD2. This receptor was obtained from a human donor in good health (CMV status not recorded). Some clones in this sample may be carry-over from other donors' samples. Sequencing used PBMCs. CDR3 reads: CSALGSAGVLYEQYF. In nucleotides, the sequence is TGCAGTGCTCTGGGGTCGGCGGGGGTACTCTACGAGCAGTACTTC.